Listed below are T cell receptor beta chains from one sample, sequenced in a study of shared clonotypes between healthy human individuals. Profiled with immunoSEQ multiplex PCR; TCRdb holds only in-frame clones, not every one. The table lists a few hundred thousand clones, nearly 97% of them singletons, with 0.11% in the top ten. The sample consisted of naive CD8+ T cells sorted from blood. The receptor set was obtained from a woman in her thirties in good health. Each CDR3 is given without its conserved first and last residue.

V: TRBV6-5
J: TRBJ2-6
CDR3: ASSYYSGAGANVLT

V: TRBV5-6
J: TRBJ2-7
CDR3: ASSAPGAGVYEQY

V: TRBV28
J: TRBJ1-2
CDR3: ASSLSGGYGYT

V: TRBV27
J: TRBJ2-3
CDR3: ASSLHGTSGSLTDTQY

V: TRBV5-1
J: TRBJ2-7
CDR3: ASSSRDRSYEQY

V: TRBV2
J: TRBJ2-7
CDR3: ASREGQGANLYEQY

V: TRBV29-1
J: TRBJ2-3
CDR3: SVVGDTQY

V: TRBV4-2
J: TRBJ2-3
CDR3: ASSQEWGGLTDTQY

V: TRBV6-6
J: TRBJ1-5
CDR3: ASSQDRGQPQH

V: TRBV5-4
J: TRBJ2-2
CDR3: ASSLVAGGTGELF

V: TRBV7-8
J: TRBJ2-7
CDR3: ASSFSAAGTEDSYEQY

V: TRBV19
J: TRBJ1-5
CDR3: ASSTAGQPQH

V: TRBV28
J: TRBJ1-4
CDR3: ASSLLLSVEEKLF

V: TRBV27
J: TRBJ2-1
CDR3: ASSPGTSGISEQF

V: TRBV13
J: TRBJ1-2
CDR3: ASSPRQSINYGYT

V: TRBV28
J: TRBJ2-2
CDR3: ASSQFTGKRGELF

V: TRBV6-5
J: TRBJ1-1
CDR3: ASSYSPANTEAF

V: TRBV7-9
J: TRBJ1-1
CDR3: ASSLPARGNTEAF

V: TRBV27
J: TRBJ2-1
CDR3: ASEITSGGYNEQF

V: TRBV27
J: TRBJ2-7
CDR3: ASSLIAGRPYEQY

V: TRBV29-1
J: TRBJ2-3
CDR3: SVEIGQGGDTQY

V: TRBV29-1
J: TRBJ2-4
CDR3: SVEDREGTRS

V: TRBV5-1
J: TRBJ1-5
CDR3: ASSFHTQGGESNQPQH